These 26 T cell receptor beta chains were all obtained from the same sample, sequenced in a study of blood T cell repertoires in COVID-19. Using immunoSEQ multiplex PCR, the repertoire was profiled, and TCRdb retains in-frame clones only, with some absent. This table holds more than 100,000 clones, 70% to 85% found once. The sample was peripheral blood. The receptors derive from a woman between 65 and 79 years old with acute or convalescent COVID-19.

The rearrangement joins TRBV3-1 (or the pseudogene TRBV3-2) to TRBJ2-1, with 9 bases aligning to TRBD2. J was trimmed by 3 bases and V by 3 bases; bases with no gene match: 6. CDR1 is LGHDT, CDR2 YNNKEL, per germline (reference sequence). CDR3 length: 16 residues. The CDR3 here is CASSQISGGLYNEQFF. The CDR3 DNA is TGTGCCAGCAGCCAGATTAGCGGGGGACTCTACAATGAGCAGTTCTTC.

The chain is built from TRBV29-1 and TRBJ2-3; TRBD1 matches at 9 bases. The CDR3 spans 13 residues. V lost 6 bases and J lost 1; bases outside the gene matches: 2. The germline V gene encodes CDR1 SQVTM and CDR2 ANQGSEA. In DNA, the CDR3 is TGCAGCGTCAACAGGGGGCGCACAGATACGCAGTATTTT. It yields the protein CSVNRGRTDTQYF.

The V call is TRBV18, the J call TRBJ1-4; D not certain. Germline assignment: CDR1 KGHSH and CDR2 LQKENI. This CDR3 is 13 amino acids long. Trimming removed 2 bases at V and 7 bases at J, with 8 bases between. CDR3 in DNA: TGTGCCAGCTCACCAACGATCGGTGAAAAACTGTTTTTT. Translated, it gives CASSPTIGEKLFF.

The CDR3 DNA follows: TGTGCCAGTTCCGGGACAGGGAATGGCTACACCTTC. It codes for CASSGTGNGYTF. This rearrangement joins TRBV19 to TRBJ1-2; 9 nucleotides match TRBD1. Germline lookup yields CDR1 LNHDA and CDR2 SQIVND (reference sequence). This CDR3 comprises 12 residues. The V and J ends lost 8 bases and 6 bases, in that order; junction bases with no gene match: 4.

This clone was recorded a few times. The chain carries TRBV12-3 or TRBV12-4 and TRBJ1-1, with TRBD1 as a possible D gene (6 bases). The length of the CDR3 is 13 residues. V gave up 6 bases and J gave up 1 base, with 9 bases separating them. CDR3: CASRRTANTEAFF. In DNA form, the CDR3 reads TGTGCCAGCAGGAGGACAGCGAACACTGAAGCTTTCTTT.

This clone was picked up a small number of times. The CDR3 region has the DNA TGTGCCAGCAGTGAATATTTCCCAGCCGGAGGCTCTGGAAACACCATATATTTT. Protein product: CASSEYFPAGGSGNTIYF. The chain combines TRBV25-1 with TRBJ1-3; D is undetermined. Between the trimmed V and J ends, which lost 0 bases and 0 bases, there was a span of 15 bases. This CDR3 has 18 amino acids. The germline V gene has CDR1 MGHDK and CDR2 SYGVNS.

The chain couples TRBV4-1 to TRBJ2-5; TRBD1 agrees at 8 bases. V shed 0 bases and J 5 bases; nucleotides not matched to a gene: 8. Per germline, CDR1 MGHRA and CDR2 YSYEKL. CDR3 length: 16 residues. The CDR3 nucleotides read TGCGCCAGCAGCCAAGATCGTAGCAGGGGGCTGGAGACCCAGTACTTC. As protein: CASSQDRSRGLETQYF.

The chain uses TRBV19 and TRBJ2-5; D is uncertain. The CDR3 spans 13 residues. CDR1 is LNHDA, CDR2 SQIVND, per germline (reference sequence). Deletions cut 6 bases from V and 5 bases from J, with 13 bases between. The CDR3 nucleotides are TGTGCCAGTAGCCGGGTAGTGCAGGAGACCCAGTACTTC. Amino acid sequence: CASSRVVQETQYF.

This chain joins TRBV4-3 and TRBJ1-1, with TRBD1 as a possible D gene (5 bases). Germline assignment: CDR1 LGHNA and CDR2 YSLEER. V lost 3 bases and J lost 4, with 15 bases in between. This CDR3 is built from 15 residues. The CDR3 here is CASSQSRGGITEAFF. Written as DNA, the CDR3 is TGCGCCAGCAGCCAGTCGCGGGGCGGGATCACTGAAGCTTTCTTT.

J is TRBJ1-2 and V is TRBV7-9, with 9 bases identical to TRBD1. This CDR3 contains 14 residues. Per the germline V gene, CDR1 is SEHNR and CDR2 is FQNEAQ (reference sequence). The junction had 6 bases not matched to a gene; V was cut back by 5 bases and J by 5 bases. CDR3 protein: CASSLAGTGYGYTF. As DNA, the CDR3 is TGTGCCAGCAGCCTCGCCGGGACAGGGTATGGCTACACCTTC.

J is TRBJ1-1 and V is TRBV7-9, with D possibly being TRBD1 (6 bases). The length of the CDR3 is 15 residues. Germline V gene data show CDR1 as SEHNR and CDR2 as FQNEAQ (reference sequence). V was pared by 6 bases and J by 4 bases, with 18 bases between. CDR3 amino acids: CASRARKGVGTEAFF. The DNA for the CDR3 is TGTGCCAGCAGAGCTAGGAAGGGGGTGGGCACTGAAGCTTTCTTT.

The rearrangement links TRBV18 to TRBJ1-3, with 9 bases identical to TRBD1. Trimming took 2 bases from V and 0 from J; bases not matched to a gene: 2. The CDR3 covers 16 residues. CDR1 is KGHSH and CDR2 is LQKENI in the germline V gene. The CDR3 protein is CASSPGTGSSGNTIYF. The CDR3 DNA sequence: TGTGCCAGCTCACCAGGGACAGGGAGCTCTGGAAACACCATATATTTT.

This chain joins TRBV23-1 and TRBJ1-1; D might be TRBD1 (6 bases). TRBV23-1 carries the ORF label, with uncertain function. Trimming removed 4 bases at V and 10 bases at J, with 13 bases between. This CDR3 has 12 residues. CDR3 region: CASSLHREGAFF. In nucleotides, the CDR3 is TGCGCCAGCAGTCTCCACAGGGAGGGAGCTTTCTTT.

The chain joins TRBV3-1 (or the pseudogene TRBV3-2) to TRBJ1-1, with TRBD1 as a possible D gene (6 bases). CDR3 length equals 16 residues. Germline V gene lookup returns CDR1 LGHDT and CDR2 YNNKEL (reference sequence). The ends were cut back, 4 bases at V and 1 base at J, with 16 bases in the middle. The CDR3 sequence: CASSPPQGLGNTEAFF. The DNA for the CDR3 is TGTGCCAGCAGCCCACCCCAGGGGTTGGGGAACACTGAAGCTTTCTTT.

V gene TRBV5-8 combines with J gene TRBJ2-7, with D perhaps TRBD1 (7 bases). Germline CDR1 is SGHTS and CDR2 is YDEGEE. V lost 3 bases to trimming and J lost 0 bases, with 19 bases between them. This CDR3 has 17 amino acids. The CDR3 reads CASSWISGGILSYEQYF. The CDR3 DNA follows: TGTGCCAGCAGCTGGATATCAGGGGGGATACTCTCCTACGAGCAGTACTTC.

The gene calls are TRBV3-1 (or the pseudogene TRBV3-2) and TRBJ1-4, with TRBD1 matching 9 bases. This CDR3 is built from 15 residues. Germline V gene data show CDR1 as LGHDT and CDR2 as YNNKEL (reference sequence). V shed 6 bases and J 5 bases; nucleotides not matched to a gene: 7. The CDR3 region has the DNA TGTGCCAGCAGTTTTAGGGACAGGGTGAATGAAAAACTGTTTTTT. This codes for CASSFRDRVNEKLFF.

The chain employs TRBV3-1 (or the pseudogene TRBV3-2) and TRBJ2-1; 8 positions agree with TRBD1. Germline CDR1 is LGHDT and CDR2 is YNNKEL (reference sequence). V shed 6 bases and J 12 bases; nucleotides not matched to a gene: 4. This CDR3 has 11 residues. DNA of the CDR3: TGTGCCAGCAGTCTAGACAGGGGGCAGTTCTTC. Translating it yields CASSLDRGQFF.

This rearrangement joins TRBV10-3 to TRBJ1-2, with D possibly TRBD1 on 5 matching bases. The length of the CDR3 is 15 residues. From germline, CDR1 is ENHRY and CDR2 SYGVKD. Trimming removed 7 bases at V and 0 bases at J, with 15 bases between. CDR3 sequence: CAINLHTGANYGYTF. The CDR3 DNA is TGTGCCATCAATCTGCATACAGGAGCTAACTATGGCTACACCTTC.

This clone was observed a handful of times. The chain joins TRBV6-1 to TRBJ1-4; weak D call: TRBD1 (6 bases). CDR1 MNHNS and CDR2 SASEGT come from the germline V gene. The CDR3 consists of 15 residues. Trimming stripped 3 bases from V and 8 bases from J, with 16 bases between. In DNA form, the CDR3 reads TGTGCCAGCAGTGATCCAGGGGTCGGCCGAGAAAAACTGTTTTTT. This gives the protein CASSDPGVGREKLFF.

The genes are TRBV13 and TRBJ1-1; possibly TRBD1 for D (5 bases). CDR3 length equals 15 residues. The germline gives CDR1 PRHDT, CDR2 FYEKMQ (reference sequence). V was shortened by 1 base and J by 2 bases, with 11 bases between the two germline ends. CDR3 DNA: TGTGCCAGCAGCTTAGTCGGGCAGGGTAACACTGAAGCTTTCTTT. Residues: CASSLVGQGNTEAFF.

The chain links TRBV21-1 to TRBJ2-7; the table names TRBD1, a call not compared with the DNA. TRBV21-1 is annotated as a pseudogene. The CDR3 covers 14 residues. The CDR3 loop is CASSNGTEGYEQYV. CDR3 DNA: TGTGCCAGCAGCAACGGGACAGAGGGCTACGAGCAGTACGTC.

The chain carries TRBV5-1 and TRBJ1-1, with 7 bases that match TRBD1. In germline, CDR1 is SGHRS, CDR2 YFSETQ. The CDR3 is made up of 14 amino acids. V trimming: 0 bases; J trimming: 5 bases; junction bases outside the gene matches: 4. The CDR3 loop reads CASSLVQGGTEAFF. CDR3 bases: TGCGCCAGCAGCTTGGTGCAGGGGGGTACTGAAGCTTTCTTT.

This clone has just a few counts. This chain links TRBV30 with TRBJ1-6, with TRBD1 as a possible D gene (6 bases). The germline V and J ends were trimmed by 0 bases and 0 bases, with 6 bases remaining between them. The length of the CDR3 is 15 residues. Germline V gives CDR1 GTSNPN, CDR2 SVGIG (reference sequence). The DNA for the CDR3 is TGTGCCTGGAGTGTAGGGGGCTCCTATAATTCACCCCTCCACTTT. It yields the protein CAWSVGGSYNSPLHF. Using reference TRBV30 and TRBJ1-6 for the parts outside the CDR3, the full variable domain is SQTIHQWPATLVQPVGSPLSLECTVEGTSNPNLYWYRQAAGRGLQLLFYSVGIGQISSEVPQNLSASRPQDRQFILSSKKLLLSDSGFYLCAWSVGGSYNSPLHFGNGTRLTVT.

The V and J genes are TRBV6-2 or TRBV6-3 and TRBJ2-3; no clear D. There are 14 residues in the CDR3. Trimming pared 2 bases from V and 2 bases from J, leaving 8 bases between. The germline V gene encodes CDR1 MNHEY and CDR2 SVGEGT. The CDR3 DNA is TGTGCCAGCAGTTACGGCCTGGCCACAGATACGCAGTATTTT. As protein: CASSYGLATDTQYF.

This clone was seen more than once but under ten times. This chain joins TRBV7-6 and TRBJ2-2; 9 nucleotides line up with TRBD1. V was clipped by 3 bases and J by 5 bases; unmatched bases: 4. CDR1 is SGHVS, CDR2 FNYEAQ, per germline. The CDR3 runs 15 residues. The CDR3 region is CASSFGQGYTGELFF. CDR3 nucleotides: TGTGCCAGCAGCTTCGGACAGGGGTATACCGGGGAGCTGTTTTTT.

The chain uses TRBV9 and TRBJ2-5; 13 nucleotides align to TRBD2. This CDR3 has 15 residues. Germline V gene sequence: CDR1 SGDLS, CDR2 YYNGEE. J lost 5 bases, V lost 3 bases, and 4 bases had no gene match. CDR3 region: CASSGTSGGRETQYF. The CDR3 nucleotides are TGTGCCAGCAGCGGGACTAGCGGGGGTCGGGAGACCCAGTACTTC. Variable domain in full (rest from reference TRBV9 and TRBJ2-5): DSGVTQTPKHLITATGQRVTLRCSPRSGDLSVYWYQQSLDQGLQFLIQYYNGEERAKGNILERFSAQQFPDLHSELNLSSLELGDSALYFCASSGTSGGRETQYFGPGTRLLVL.